Sequencing of this T cell receptor beta chain was carried out in a study of CD8+ T cells in alopecia areata. Notes on the study in general: Sequenced scalp T cells also include alphabeta T cells resident in normal skin.

Sequencing templates came from extracted RNA that was reverse transcribed into cDNA. Using immunoSEQ multiplex PCR, the repertoire was profiled, and TCRdb retains in-frame clones only, with some absent. The repertoire consists of over 250,000 clones, none detected only once. Germline V lookup: CDR1 NSHNY, CDR2 SYGAGN. V dropped 3 bases and J dropped 0 bases, with 11 bases sitting between them. The CDR3 extends over 15 amino acids. This clone came up a few times. Its antigen remains unknown. Each gene name is a mouse one. The read finishes 4 residues shy of the CDR3 end, and the germline J gene is used to complete it. Pooled cells of cutaneous lymph node origin were sorted on CD4, CD8alpha, NKG2D, NKG2ACE and other markers.

The genes are TRBV13-1 and TRBJ2-3; TRBD1 might be the D (5 bases). The sequenced sample consisted of CD4+ T cells sorted from a lymph node. The sequence was obtained from a C3H/HeJ mouse with alopecia areata. These mice share the MHC haplotype H2-k. Partial CDR3 DNA: TGTGCCAGCAGTGGCAGACAGATTAGTGCAGAA. It translates to CASSGRQISAE. The entire CDR3 protein is CASSGRQISAETLYF.